The clone carrying this T cell receptor beta chain was seen at least ten times. Its antigen is unknown. These data are taken from a study of T cell repertoires in cytomegalovirus infection. In the study overall: CMV infection and matching HLA type were both indicated by public TCR beta signatures. Overall study results and limits: The response measured ex vivo was dominated by TCR beta clonotypes (HLA-C-restricted and CMV-specific). Public TCR beta family frequency separated CMV-and-HLA carriers, including in an independent cohort.

TCRdb processed the reads anew with MiXCR; each CDR3 protein has one entry. The sample consists of 250,000 or so distinct CDR3 sequences, 15% to 20% of them appearing once. V trimming: 4 bases; J trimming: 4 bases; junction bases outside the gene matches: 8. Germline-derived CDR1 and CDR2 are SGHTA and FQGNSA. The CDR3 is made up of 16 amino acids. This receptor was obtained from a human donor in good health (CMV status not recorded). Some clones in this sample may be carry-over from other donors' samples. The material sequenced was CD8+ T cells from PBMCs. The chain joins TRBV7-2 to TRBJ2-1, with TRBD2 matching over 9 bases. CDR3 coding DNA: TGTGCCAGCAGCTCCGACGGGCTAGCGGGGTACAATGAGCAGTTCTTC. Translation gives CASSSDGLAGYNEQFF.